This TCR beta chain was identified in a study of T cell clonality in common variable immunodeficiency. CVID subjects had received replacement immunoglobulin for at least one year. This clone was observed a few times. The antigen is not known. The CDR3 is cut off 3 residues early in the read; its end comes from the germline J gene. Study conclusions and caveats: Common variable immunodeficiency TCR beta sequences reportedly had fewer deletions and N-nucleotide insertions.

Germline V lookup: CDR1 SGHVS, CDR2 FQNEAQ. This CDR3 contains 15 residues. The germline V and J ends were trimmed by 0 bases and 2 bases, with 11 bases remaining between them. Profiled with immunoSEQ multiplex PCR; TCRdb holds only in-frame clones, not every one. Observed in the sample are about 28,000 clones, none of them singletons. The TCR was taken from a human donor with common variable immunodeficiency. Sequenced: peripheral blood mononuclear cells. The chain has TRBV7-8 and TRBJ2-7; possible D gene TRBD1, 7 bases. CDR3 loop: CASSLARDSTYEQYF. CDR3 bases read: TGTGCCAGCAGCTTAGCGCGGGACAGCACCTACGAG.